This is a list of T cell receptor beta chains from one sample in a study of blood T cell repertoires in COVID-19. Repertoires were generated with immunoSEQ multiplex PCR, while TCRdb's copy carries only in-frame clones and drops some. The repertoire holds about 360,000 clones, around 90% seen once, with around 3% in the top ten. Material for sequencing was peripheral blood. The receptor set was obtained from a human donor in a cohort sampled during active COVID-19. The conserved cysteine and the conserved F or W are not part of the CDR3 here.

TRBV10-3 AISVDRAYGYT
TRBV6-5 ASSYTRLAGDETQY
TRBV11-3 ASSFCKRSYEQY
TRBV6-5 ASRTDRYYGYT
TRBV28 ASRPPGSQPQH
TRBV6-6 ASSWTAANSPLH
TRBV5-1 ASSVSPGLAGPDSYNEQF
TRBV19 ASSPRQEETQY
TRBV9 ASSVVPLGSGDPYNEQF
TRBV5-4 ASSAGNTEAF
TRBV7-8 ASSLDRGEQY